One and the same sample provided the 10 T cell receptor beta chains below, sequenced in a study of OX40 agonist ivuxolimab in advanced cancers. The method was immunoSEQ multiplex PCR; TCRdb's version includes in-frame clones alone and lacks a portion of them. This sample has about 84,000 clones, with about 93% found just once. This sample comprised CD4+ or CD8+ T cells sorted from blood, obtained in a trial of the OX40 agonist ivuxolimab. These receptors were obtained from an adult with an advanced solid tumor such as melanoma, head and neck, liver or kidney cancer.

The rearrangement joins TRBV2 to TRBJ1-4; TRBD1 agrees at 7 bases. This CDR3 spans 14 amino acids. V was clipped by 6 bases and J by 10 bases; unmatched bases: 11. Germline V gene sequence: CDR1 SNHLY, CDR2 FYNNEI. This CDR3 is CASRDRMGGGKLFF. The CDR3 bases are TGTGCCAGCAGGGACAGGATGGGAGGTGGAAAACTGTTTTTT.

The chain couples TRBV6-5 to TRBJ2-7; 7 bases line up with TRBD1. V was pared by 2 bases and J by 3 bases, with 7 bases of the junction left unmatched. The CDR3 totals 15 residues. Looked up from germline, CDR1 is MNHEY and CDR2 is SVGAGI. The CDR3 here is CASSYETGWGYEQYF. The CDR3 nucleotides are TGTGCCAGCAGTTACGAGACAGGGTGGGGCTACGAGCAGTACTTC.

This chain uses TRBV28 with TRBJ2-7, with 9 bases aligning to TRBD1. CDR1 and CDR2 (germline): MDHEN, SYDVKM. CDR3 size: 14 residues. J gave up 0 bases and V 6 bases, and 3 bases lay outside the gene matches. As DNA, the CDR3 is TGTGCCAGCAGGACGGACAGGGGCTCCTACGAGCAGTACTTC. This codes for CASRTDRGSYEQYF.

The CDR3, as DNA: TGTGCCAGCAGCTTCGGGACGATACAAGAGACCCAGTACTTC. Residues: CASSFGTIQETQYF. The V call is TRBV7-2, the J call TRBJ2-5; TRBD1 or TRBD2 may be the D gene (5 bases each). From germline, CDR1 is SGHTA and CDR2 FQGNSA. The CDR3 totals 14 residues. V was trimmed by 3 bases and J by 2 bases, leaving 10 bases between them.

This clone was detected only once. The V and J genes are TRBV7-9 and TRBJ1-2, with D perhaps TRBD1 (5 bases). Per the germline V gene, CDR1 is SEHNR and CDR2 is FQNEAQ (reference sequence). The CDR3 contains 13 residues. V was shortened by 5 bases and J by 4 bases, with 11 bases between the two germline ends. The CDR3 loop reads CASSRIGGYGYTF. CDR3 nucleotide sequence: TGTGCCAGCAGCCGAATCGGGGGCTATGGCTACACCTTC.

The CDR3 coding sequence is TGTGCCAGCAGCCCAAACCAAGAGACCCAGTACTTC. Translated, it gives CASSPNQETQYF. This sequence joins TRBV11-2 and TRBJ2-5, with no clear D. V was cut by 5 bases and J by 0 bases, with 4 bases left in between. CDR3 length equals 12 residues. Germline-derived CDR1 and CDR2 are SGHAT and FQNNGV.

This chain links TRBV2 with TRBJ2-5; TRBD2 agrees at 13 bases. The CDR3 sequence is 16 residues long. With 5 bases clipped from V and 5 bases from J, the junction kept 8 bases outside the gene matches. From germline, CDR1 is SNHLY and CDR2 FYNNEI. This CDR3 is CASSPHLLAGGETQYF. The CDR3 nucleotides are TGTGCCAGCAGTCCTCACTTACTAGCGGGAGGGGAGACCCAGTACTTC.

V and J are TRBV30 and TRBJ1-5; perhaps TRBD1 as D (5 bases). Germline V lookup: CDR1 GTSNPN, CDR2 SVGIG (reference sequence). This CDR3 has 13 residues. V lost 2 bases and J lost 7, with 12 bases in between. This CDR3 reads CAWSSRGGQPQHF. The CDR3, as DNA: TGTGCCTGGAGTAGTAGGGGAGGACAGCCCCAGCATTTT. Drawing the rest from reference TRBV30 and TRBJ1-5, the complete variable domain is SQTIHQWPATLVQPVGSPLSLECTVEGTSNPNLYWYRQAAGRGLQLLFYSVGIGQISSEVPQNLSASRPQDRQFILSSKKLLLSDSGFYLCAWSSRGGQPQHFGDGTRLSIL.

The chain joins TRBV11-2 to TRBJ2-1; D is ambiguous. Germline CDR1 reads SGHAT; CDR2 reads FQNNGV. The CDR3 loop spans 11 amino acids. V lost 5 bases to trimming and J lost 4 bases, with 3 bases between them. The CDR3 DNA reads TGTGCCAGCAGCGCGTACAATGAGCAGTTCTTC. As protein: CASSAYNEQFF.

The CDR3 spells CASSVGYRDTQYF. The CDR3, as DNA: TGTGCCAGCAGTGTAGGCTACCGAGATACGCAGTATTTT. The chain has TRBV25-1 and TRBJ2-3; D ambiguous. Germline V CDR1 and CDR2: MGHDK, SYGVNS. This CDR3 contains 13 residues. V dropped 4 bases and J dropped 5 bases, with 10 bases sitting between them.